A single sample is the source of the 32 T cell receptor beta chains below, sequenced in a study of blood T cells in healthy people across ages. Primed by a sample-barcoded 5' primer and a J-beta primer mix, a second PCR proceeded for about 6 to 12 cycles. TCRdb processed the 5' RACE reads anew with MiXCR; each CDR3 protein has one entry. Here the sample spans about 800,000 distinct CDR3 sequences, around 25% being singletons. The sample also formed part of further work on T cells of mothers and their children.

The specimen was blood. The origin of the receptors is a boy aged 5-17 years in good health.

Points on this clonotype: This clone may be a read error of a much larger clone one base away. The V call is TRBV12-3 or TRBV12-4, the J call TRBJ1-2; 7 nucleotides line up with TRBD1. This CDR3 is 15 amino acids long. The CDR3 DNA follows: TGTGCCGGCAGTTTAGGAGGGGGCCGAACCTATGGCTACACCTTC. This encodes CAGSLGGGRTYGYTF.

This clonotype showed up just a few times. The V and J genes are TRBV4-1 and TRBJ1-2, with D hard to call. CDR3 size: 15 residues. The germline V and J ends were trimmed by 4 bases and 2 bases, with 14 bases remaining between them. Germline assignment: CDR1 MGHRA and CDR2 YSYEKL. CDR3 loop: CASSLRLAENYGYTF. The CDR3 DNA reads TGCGCCAGCAGCCTCCGATTGGCGGAGAACTATGGCTACACCTTC.

This clonotype appeared a few times. The J gene is TRBJ1-2, the V gene TRBV20-1, with D unresolved. The CDR3 has 12 amino acids. Trimming removed 0 bases at V and 8 bases at J, with 10 bases between. Germline V gene data show CDR1 as DFQATT and CDR2 as SNEGSKA (reference sequence). DNA of the CDR3: TGCAGTGCTAGAGATTCGTCTCAAGGCTACACCTTC. It translates to CSARDSSQGYTF.

This clonotype was seen only a few times. The chain uses TRBV4-2 and TRBJ2-1, with 8 positions matching TRBD1. This CDR3 region has 14 residues. The V gene's germline CDR1 is LGHNA and CDR2 YNFKEQ. J gave up 4 bases and V 3 bases, and 2 bases lay outside the gene matches. The CDR3 spells CASSQGQAYNEQFF. The CDR3 DNA reads TGTGCCAGCAGCCAGGGACAGGCGTACAATGAGCAGTTCTTC.

The rearrangement joins TRBV20-1 to TRBJ1-5; 10 bases are shared with TRBD1. Germline values: CDR1 DFQATT, CDR2 SNEGSKA (reference sequence). Unmatched junction bases numbered 3, after V lost 3 bases and J lost 1 base. There are 15 residues in the CDR3. The CDR3 sequence: CSARGDRGSNQPQHF. Here the CDR3 DNA reads TGCAGTGCTAGGGGGGACAGGGGAAGCAATCAGCCCCAGCATTTT.

This clonotype was observed a few times. V gene TRBV5-1 combines with J gene TRBJ1-4, with D unresolved. The CDR3 is 14 residues long. Germline V gene sequence: CDR1 SGHRS, CDR2 YFSETQ. The V gene lost 4 bases and the J gene lost 5 bases, with 12 bases spanning the gap. The CDR3 loop is CASSRGRGNEKLFF. The CDR3 DNA follows: TGCGCCAGCAGCCGAGGAAGAGGGAATGAAAAACTGTTTTTT.

This clonotype appeared a few times. The V gene is TRBV7-2, the J gene TRBJ2-7; 14 bases match TRBD2. Germline V gene data show CDR1 as SGHTA and CDR2 as FQGNSA. The CDR3 covers 15 residues. V was clipped by 4 bases and J by 11 bases; unmatched bases: 10. The CDR3 coding sequence is TGTGCCAGCAGCTCTACCGGGACTAGCGGGAGTACAGAGTACTTC. Translating it yields CASSSTGTSGSTEYF.

This clonotype was seen a few times. V and J are TRBV12-3 or TRBV12-4 and TRBJ1-2; unclear D gene. Trimming shortened V by 3 bases and J by 6 bases, and 14 bases separated the two germline ends. The CDR3 extends over 14 amino acids. CDR3 coding DNA: TGTGCCAGCAGTTTCCCGGATGGGCTGCATGGCTACACCTTC. It yields the protein CASSFPDGLHGYTF.

V is TRBV3-1 and J is TRBJ1-3; no firm D call. CDR3 length: 13 residues. Germline CDR1 LGHDT, CDR2 YNNKEL (reference sequence). V was cut by 0 bases and J by 6 bases, with 6 bases left in between. The CDR3: CASSQDAQNTIYF. The CDR3 region has the DNA TGTGCCAGCAGCCAAGATGCTCAAAACACCATATATTTT.

The DNA for the CDR3 is TGTGCCAGCAGCACGAGCTGGGCTGCAACTAATGAAAAACTGTTTTTT. Residues: CASSTSWAATNEKLFF. The chain is built from TRBV27 and TRBJ1-4; D gene unclear. The length of the CDR3 is 16 residues. V was clipped by 6 bases and J by 0 bases, with 14 bases between them. Germline assignment: CDR1 MNHEY and CDR2 SMNVEV (reference sequence).

The CDR3 DNA is TGTGCCAGCAGCCCCTCCCCCGACAGCGTTTATGGCTACACCTTC. Its protein is CASSPSPDSVYGYTF. The chain joins TRBV14 to TRBJ1-2; TRBD1 is a possible D gene (5 bases). V was trimmed by 4 bases and J by 5 bases, leaving 17 bases between them. Germline CDR1 is SGHDN and CDR2 is FVKESK. The CDR3 runs 15 residues.

The chain is built from TRBV4-3 and TRBJ1-2; no reliable D call. CDR1 is LGHNA and CDR2 is YSLEER in the germline V gene. V lost 3 bases, J lost 7 bases, and 15 bases lay in between. The CDR3 runs to 14 residues. The CDR3 is CASSHARVALGYTF. In nucleotides, the CDR3 is TGCGCCAGCAGCCATGCCAGAGTAGCCCTTGGCTACACCTTC.

The V and J genes are TRBV29-1 and TRBJ2-4; TRBD1 is a possible D gene (5 bases). CDR3 length: 13 residues. CDR1 is SQVTM and CDR2 is ANQGSEA in the germline V gene. V was shortened by 5 bases and J by 5 bases, with 13 bases between the two germline ends. DNA of the CDR3: TGCAGCGTTAGAGTAGTAGGGGAAAACATTCAGTACTTC. Protein sequence: CSVRVVGENIQYF.

The CDR3 DNA is TGTGCCAGCAGCTCTTTAAACATTCAGTACTTC. It specifies CASSSLNIQYF. This chain uses TRBV7-2 with TRBJ2-4; no firm D call. V dropped 4 bases and J dropped 6 bases, with 4 bases sitting between them. There are 11 residues in the CDR3. Per germline, CDR1 SGHTA and CDR2 FQGNSA.

The chain uses TRBV7-2 and TRBJ2-7, with 10 bases fitting TRBD2. Germline trimming cut 5 bases from V and 1 base from J; bases unmatched to any gene: 14. Germline CDR1 reads SGHTA; CDR2 reads FQGNSA. The CDR3 runs 18 residues. The CDR3 DNA reads TGTGCCAGCAGCCAAGGTCGGAGCGGGAGGGACACGTCCTACGAGCAGTACTTC. This encodes CASSQGRSGRDTSYEQYF.

As for this clonotype: The junction differs from germline at one of its ends, possibly a read error. This chain links TRBV20-1 with TRBJ1-4; D might be TRBD1 (5 bases). Looked up from germline, CDR1 is DFQATT and CDR2 is SNEGSKA (reference sequence). This CDR3 is built from 14 residues. CDR3: CSAYPWGLNEKLFF. The CDR3 DNA is TGCAGTGCGTACCCCTGGGGGTTGAATGAAAAGCTGTTTTTT.

This clonotype occurred a few times. The rearrangement uses TRBV28 and TRBJ1-1; D might be TRBD1 (5 bases). This CDR3 spans 13 amino acids. V gave up 5 bases and J gave up 4 bases, with 11 bases separating them. CDR1 and CDR2 (germline): MDHEN, SYDVKM. The CDR3 DNA sequence: TGTGCCAGCAGTCAGGACACGGCCACTGAAGCTTTCTTT. It specifies CASSQDTATEAFF.

This clonotype was seen a handful of times. The chain links TRBV7-2 to TRBJ1-6, with D unresolved. Trimming took off 5 bases at V and 4 bases at J, with 9 bases between the two ends. The CDR3 is 14 amino acids. Germline V gene lookup returns CDR1 SGHTA and CDR2 FQGNSA. Here the CDR3 reads CASSQTWYNSPLHF. The CDR3 DNA is TGTGCCAGCAGCCAGACGTGGTATAATTCACCCCTCCACTTT.

This clonotype was observed a single time. This chain joins TRBV5-6 and TRBJ2-5; 12 bases map to TRBD1. The germline CDR1 and CDR2 sequences are SGHDT and YYEEEE. The CDR3 has 15 amino acids. Trimming cost V 3 bases and J 6 bases; bases outside gene matches: 6. CDR3 residues: CASSSGTGGLKTQYF. The CDR3 DNA is TGTGCCAGCAGCTCCGGGACAGGGGGCCTGAAGACCCAGTACTTC.

This chain links TRBV20-1 with TRBJ2-5; 11 bases match TRBD2. The tail of the sequence fits TRBJ2-7 better, so the J call may be wrong. Germline V gene sequence: CDR1 DFQATT, CDR2 SNEGSKA (reference sequence). The CDR3 spans 19 residues. The CDR3 DNA reads TGCAGTGCTAGAGAACGAGGTAGCGGGAGGGTTGGTTTGGCCTACGAGCAGTACTTC. This sequence encodes CSARERGSGRVGLAYEQYF.

Only a few counts were recorded for this clonotype. This chain uses TRBV4-3 with TRBJ2-7; unclear D gene. This CDR3 is 14 amino acids long. The germline V gene encodes CDR1 LGHNA and CDR2 YSLEER. Trimming left V 5 bases short and J 2 bases short, with 13 bases between. The CDR3 is CASSLSASTYEQYF. The DNA for the CDR3 is TGCGCCAGCAGCTTGTCGGCGTCGACCTACGAGCAGTACTTC.

This chain links TRBV10-3 with TRBJ2-1; D is perhaps TRBD2 (5 bases). Germline V CDR1 and CDR2: ENHRY, SYGVKD. The V gene lost 0 bases and the J gene lost 10 bases, with 19 bases spanning the gap. The CDR3 spans 16 residues. The CDR3 DNA follows: TGTGCCATCAGTGAGTCGTTAGCACCCGGGAAAGGAGAGCAGTTCTTC. Translation gives CAISESLAPGKGEQFF.

In regard to this clonotype: It may be a read error: a sequence one base away is much more abundant. Likely a read error: the CDR3 ends without its conserved phenylalanine or tryptophan. The chain couples TRBV2 to TRBJ2-1; D is unresolved. In germline, CDR1 is SNHLY, CDR2 FYNNEI. This CDR3 comprises 11 residues. V lost 3 bases to trimming and J lost 7 bases, with 4 bases between them. In DNA form, the CDR3 reads TGTGCCAGCAGTGAGCGAAATGAGCAGTTCTCC. The encoded protein is CASSERNEQFS.

This chain connects TRBV18 to TRBJ1-5; 9 nucleotides agree with TRBD1. There are 16 residues in the CDR3. Germline lookup yields CDR1 KGHSH and CDR2 LQKENI. V was pared by 6 bases and J by 5 bases, with 11 bases of the junction left unmatched. CDR3 bases: TGTGCCAGCTCCTTTTCTCGGACAGGGGAACATCAGCCCCAGCATTTT. Amino acids: CASSFSRTGEHQPQHF.

This clonotype was observed at least ten times. The chain links TRBV28 to TRBJ2-6; D gene unclear. This CDR3 has 14 residues. Germline CDR1 is MDHEN and CDR2 is SYDVKM. Deletions cut 10 bases from V and 0 bases from J, with 10 bases between. The CDR3 loop reads CAIEASSGANVLTF. CDR3 coding DNA: TGTGCCATCGAGGCTAGCTCTGGGGCCAACGTCCTGACTTTC.

The CDR3 DNA reads as TGTGCCAGCAGCTCCCCACTTGGGACAGGGGGCCGGGACACCATATATTTT. Its protein is CASSSPLGTGGRDTIYF. The rearrangement joins TRBV11-2 to TRBJ1-3; 12 positions agree with TRBD1. The junction had 12 bases not matched to a gene; V was cut back by 4 bases and J by 8 bases. CDR1 is SGHAT and CDR2 is FQNNGV in the germline V gene. CDR3 length: 17 residues. The variable domain in full, with the rest retrieved from reference TRBV11-2 and TRBJ1-3, is EAGVAQSPRYKIIEKRQSVAFWCNPISGHATLYWYQQILGQGPKLLIQFQNNGVVDDSQLPKDRFSAERLKGVDSTLKIQPAKLEDSAVYLCASSSPLGTGGRDTIYFGEGSWLTVV.

The CDR3 is CASSQGRYLEQFF. The CDR3 nucleotides are TGCGCCAGCAGCCAAGGGCGTTACCTGGAGCAGTTCTTC. V is TRBV4-1 and J is TRBJ2-1, with no clear D. This CDR3 has 13 amino acids. Germline CDR1 MGHRA, CDR2 YSYEKL. Trimming left V 1 base short and J 10 bases short, with 11 bases between.

CDR3 coding DNA: TGTGCCAGCAGTCGACGGTCCTCCTACGAGCAGTACTTC. Encoded protein: CASSRRSSYEQYF. The J gene is TRBJ2-7, the V gene TRBV12-3 or TRBV12-4, with D unclear. V gave up 5 bases and J gave up 0 bases, with 8 bases separating them. The CDR3 spans 13 residues.

Many counts were recorded for this clonotype. V is TRBV28 and J is TRBJ1-4; 9 bases fit TRBD1. CDR1 is MDHEN and CDR2 is SYDVKM in the germline V gene. The CDR3 has 15 residues. The ends lost 4 bases at V and 6 bases at J; junction bases unmatched: 6. Here the CDR3 reads CASSSPGTGYEKLFF. The CDR3 nucleotides are TGTGCCAGCAGTTCCCCCGGGACAGGGTATGAAAAACTGTTTTTT.

In this sample, this clonotype turned up a few times. The V call is TRBV12-3 or TRBV12-4, the J call TRBJ2-5; D gene ambiguous. This CDR3 has 12 residues. V lost 6 bases and J lost 2, with 7 bases in between. The CDR3 DNA reads TGTGCCAGCAGCATTCTACAAGAGACCCAGTACTTC. This sequence encodes CASSILQETQYF.

V is TRBV2 and J is TRBJ2-5; TRBD1 agrees at 8 bases. The DNA end is more similar to TRBJ2-1, so the J call may be wrong. Germline values: CDR1 SNHLY, CDR2 FYNNEI. The CDR3 spans 14 residues. This chain's CDR3 is CASSDRGLWYEQFF. In DNA, the CDR3 is TGTGCCAGCAGTGACAGGGGGCTTTGGTATGAGCAGTTCTTC.

This clonotype was seen more than once but under ten times. The chain employs TRBV4-1 and TRBJ2-3; 10 positions match TRBD2. The germline CDR1 and CDR2 sequences are MGHRA and YSYEKL. J lost 6 bases, V lost 5 bases, and 8 bases had no gene match. There are 15 residues in the CDR3. The CDR3 sequence: CASSDRTSGPDTQYF. CDR3 nucleotide sequence: TGCGCCAGCAGCGACCGGACTAGCGGTCCGGATACGCAGTATTTT.